The T cell receptor beta chain described here comes from a study of blood T cell repertoires in COVID-19. Study-level background: In each case, the material was cDNA or gDNA derived from T cells, B-cell-depleted T cells, or PBMCs.

The CDR3 consists of 13 residues. Germline CDR1 and CDR2: SGHDT and YYEEEE. With 0 bases removed from V and 3 bases from J, the gap between germline ends came to 7 bases. Per the original methods: Quantification of nucleated cells was approximated via reference gene primer amplification. Data came from immunoSEQ multiplex PCR; TCRdb stores just in-frame clones and leaves some out. V and J calls and clone size are copied from that table; D and trimming were computed from the DNA. The profile shows some 50,000 clones, about 83% of them singletons. The chain has TRBV5-6 and TRBJ2-7; perhaps TRBD1 as D (6 bases). The sequencing sample was made of peripheral blood. The TCR comes from a middle-aged man with acute or convalescent COVID-19. CDR3 loop: CASSLAGVYEQYF. In nucleotides, the CDR3 is TGTGCCAGCAGCTTGGCAGGGGTCTACGAGCAGTACTTC. The variable domain in full, with the rest retrieved from reference TRBV5-6 and TRBJ2-7, is DAGVTQSPTHLIKTRGQQVTLRCSPKSGHDTVSWYQQALGQGPQFIFQYYEEEERQRGNFPDRFSGHQFPNYSSELNVNALLLGDSALYLCASSLAGVYEQYFGPGTRLTVT.